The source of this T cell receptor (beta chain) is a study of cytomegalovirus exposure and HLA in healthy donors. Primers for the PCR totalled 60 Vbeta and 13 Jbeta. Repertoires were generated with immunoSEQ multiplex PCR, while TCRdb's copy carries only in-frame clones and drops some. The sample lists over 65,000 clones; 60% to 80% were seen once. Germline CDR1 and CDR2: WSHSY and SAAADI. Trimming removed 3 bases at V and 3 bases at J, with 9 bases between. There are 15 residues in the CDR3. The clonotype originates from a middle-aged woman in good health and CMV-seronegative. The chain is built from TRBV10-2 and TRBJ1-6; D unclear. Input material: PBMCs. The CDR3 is CASSETDFYNSPLHF. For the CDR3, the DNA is TGCGCCAGCAGTGAAACCGACTTCTATAATTCACCCCTCCACTTT.